The T cell receptor beta chain described here comes from a study of CD8 T cells in Susac syndrome. cDNA came from roughly 0.47 to 1 ug RNA primed by random hexamers. Each CDR3 protein is one row after TCRdb ran MiXCR on the immunoSEQ multiplex PCR reads. The sample lists some 180,000 distinct CDR3 sequences; about 95% were seen once. Regarding the study as a whole: The study recognized that its TCR sequencing and HLA analysis covered a relatively small number of individuals.

Trimming removed 3 bases at V and 2 bases at J, with 7 bases between. The CDR3 covers 13 residues. This clonotype was observed a few times. Its antigen is undetermined. The receptor's source is a human donor in good health. V is TRBV12-3 or TRBV12-4 and J is TRBJ2-5; no clear D. Sequencing used CD4+ T cells from PBMCs. The CDR3 coding sequence is TGTGCCAGCAGTTTTGGCGAGCAAGAGACCCAGTACTTC. Amino acid sequence: CASSFGEQETQYF.